This T cell receptor beta chain was profiled in a study of patients and donors after allogeneic stem cell transplantation. Trimming at V came to 8 bases and at J to 4 bases, leaving 4 bases not matched to a gene. The length of the CDR3 is 14 residues. TCRdb fed the RT-PCR reads into MiXCR, producing one record per CDR3 protein. Of approximately 160,000 distinct CDR3 sequences detected, about 29% appear once; the ten largest clones hold roughly 3.2%. The chain carries TRBV12-3 or TRBV12-4 and TRBJ2-1; 11 bases fit TRBD2. The clonotype originates from a human donor who was either an allogeneic HSCT recipient or a stem cell or donor lymphocyte infusion donor (not recorded which). It is not recorded whose cells these are; they may come from a transplant donor. Source material: blood, either unsorted or a sorted T cell fraction (not recorded which). The CDR3 nucleotides read TGTGCCAGCGGGACTAGCGGCCCTTACAATGAGCAGTTCTTC. Translated, it gives CASGTSGPYNEQFF.